Following are 17 T cell receptor beta chains from one sample sequenced in a study of T cell responses to AZD1222 COVID-19 vaccine. The method was immunoSEQ multiplex PCR; TCRdb's version includes in-frame clones alone and lacks a portion of them. The sample gives around 120,000 clones, 87% of which show up once; under 3% is in the top ten. Material: peripheral blood, obtained 28 days after the second AZD1222 dose. The receptors derive from an adult who received the AZD1222 COVID-19 vaccine.

The chain recombines TRBV19 with TRBJ1-1; maybe TRBD1 (6 bases). Trimming removed 5 bases at V and 8 bases at J, with 12 bases between. CDR3 length: 12 amino acids. Germline V gene lookup returns CDR1 LNHDA and CDR2 SQIVND (reference sequence). As DNA, the CDR3 is TGTGCCAGTAGTCCTAGGACAGACGAAGCTTTCTTT. Translation: CASSPRTDEAFF.

The chain uses TRBV5-1 and TRBJ2-2; no reliable D call. V was pared by 5 bases and J by 6 bases, with 11 bases between. Germline lookup yields CDR1 SGHRS and CDR2 YFSETQ. The CDR3 is 13 amino acids. Here the CDR3 reads CASSPTKPGELFF. The CDR3 DNA is TGCGCCAGCAGTCCCACCAAACCCGGGGAGCTGTTTTTT.

V usage is TRBV5-1 and J usage is TRBJ2-3; 9 positions match TRBD2. V trimming: 6 bases; J trimming: 5 bases; junction bases outside the gene matches: 7. Germline CDR1 reads SGHRS; CDR2 reads YFSETQ. This CDR3 comprises 14 residues. CDR3 amino acids: CASKEEAGGDTQYF. CDR3 coding DNA: TGCGCCAGCAAGGAGGAAGCGGGGGGAGATACGCAGTATTTT. The whole variable domain, remainder taken from reference TRBV5-1 and TRBJ2-3, is KAGVTQTPRYLIKTRGQQVTLSCSPISGHRSVSWYQQTPGQGLQFLFEYFSETQRNKGNFPGRFSGRQFSNSRSEMNVSTLELGDSALYLCASKEEAGGDTQYFGPGTRLTVL.

The genes are TRBV3-1 (or the pseudogene TRBV3-2) and TRBJ1-1, with TRBD1 matching over 9 bases. Germline values: CDR1 LGHDT, CDR2 YNNKEL (reference sequence). With V trimmed by 0 bases and J by 1 base, 9 bases remained unmatched. This CDR3 comprises 18 residues. The CDR3 DNA is TGTGCCAGCAGCCAAGAATTTGGACAGGGGATGGGGAACACTGAAGCTTTCTTT. Translated, it gives CASSQEFGQGMGNTEAFF.

This sequence joins TRBV30 and TRBJ1-6; D call uncertain. Trimming pared 0 bases from V and 4 bases from J, leaving 13 bases between. Germline V gives CDR1 GTSNPN, CDR2 SVGIG (reference sequence). The CDR3 consists of 16 residues. CDR3 nucleotide sequence: TGTGCCTGGAGTGTAAGTCAGCCTAATTATAATTCACCCCTCCACTTT. Encoded protein: CAWSVSQPNYNSPLHF.

The chain employs TRBV6-2 or TRBV6-3 and TRBJ2-7; TRBD1 might be the D (6 bases). Germline loops: CDR1 MNHEY, CDR2 SVGEGT. The CDR3 length is 15 residues. V lost 5 bases and J lost 3, with 17 bases in between. The CDR3 spells CASSRVDRPYYEQYF. The CDR3 DNA is TGTGCCAGCAGTAGGGTGGACAGACCCTACTACGAGCAGTACTTC.

This clone has more than one count but fewer than ten. The chain combines TRBV19 with TRBJ2-3; TRBD2 agrees at 16 bases. This CDR3 is built from 17 residues. The V gene end was trimmed by 6 bases and the J gene end by 4 bases; junction bases not matched to a gene: 7. The germline gives CDR1 LNHDA, CDR2 SQIVND (reference sequence). CDR3 region: CASSPGTSGGGSDTQYF. CDR3 DNA sequence: TGTGCCAGTAGCCCCGGGACTAGCGGGGGGGGGTCAGATACGCAGTATTTT.

This chain uses TRBV27 with TRBJ2-1; D gene ambiguous. The CDR3 is 8 amino acids. V lost 5 bases, J lost 12 bases, and 2 bases lay in between. Germline loops: CDR1 MNHEY, CDR2 SMNVEV (reference sequence). DNA of the CDR3: TGTGCCAGCAGTGTGCAGTTCTTC. Its translation is CASSVQFF.

The chain links TRBV27 to TRBJ1-4; D gene ambiguous. There are 14 residues in the CDR3. With 8 bases removed from V and 3 bases from J, the gap between germline ends came to 13 bases. CDR1 and CDR2 (germline): MNHEY, SMNVEV (reference sequence). The CDR3 loop is CASPAVKANEKLFF. CDR3 nucleotides: TGTGCCAGCCCCGCCGTAAAGGCTAATGAAAAACTGTTTTTT.

This clone was recorded once. The genes are TRBV7-8 and TRBJ1-5; 8 nucleotides align to TRBD1. V lost 0 bases to trimming and J lost 3 bases; unmatched junction nucleotides: 7. Germline V gene sequence: CDR1 SGHVS, CDR2 FQNEAQ. The CDR3 covers 17 residues. The CDR3 DNA is TGTGCCAGCAGCTTAGCGGTCGGACAGGGTCTCAATCAGCCCCAGCATTTT. Its translation is CASSLAVGQGLNQPQHF.

The chain recombines TRBV6-5 with TRBJ1-2; TRBD1 matches at 8 bases. V lost 6 bases and J lost 4; bases outside the gene matches: 10. Germline V CDR1 and CDR2: MNHEY, SVGAGI. CDR3 length: 15 amino acids. The DNA for the CDR3 is TGTGCCAGCAGGGTTGGGACAGGTCTCGCCTATGGCTACACCTTC. It is translated as CASRVGTGLAYGYTF.

This chain joins TRBV9 and TRBJ1-2; unclear D gene. Trimming removed 4 bases at V and 0 bases at J, with 16 bases between. Germline V gene lookup returns CDR1 SGDLS and CDR2 YYNGEE. The CDR3 consists of 16 residues. CDR3 coding DNA: TGTGCCAGCAGCCCAACCCACACAAGAGCTAACTATGGCTACACCTTC. Protein sequence: CASSPTHTRANYGYTF. The whole variable domain, filled in from reference TRBV9 and TRBJ1-2, reads DSGVTQTPKHLITATGQRVTLRCSPRSGDLSVYWYQQSLDQGLQFLIQYYNGEERAKGNILERFSAQQFPDLHSELNLSSLELGDSALYFCASSPTHTRANYGYTFGSGTRLTVV.

The rearrangement uses TRBV7-9 and TRBJ1-1, with D uncertain. The V and J ends lost 3 bases and 0 bases respectively, with 8 bases between them. This CDR3 region has 14 residues. Germline assignment: CDR1 SEHNR and CDR2 FQNEAQ (reference sequence). The CDR3 DNA follows: TGTGCCAGCAGCTTTGAGGGATTGAACACTGAAGCTTTCTTT. Protein sequence: CASSFEGLNTEAFF.

The chain joins TRBV18 to TRBJ1-1; D gene ambiguous. V lost 1 base and J lost 2, with 11 bases in between. CDR1 is KGHSH, CDR2 LQKENI, per germline. The CDR3 is 15 residues long. The CDR3 sequence is CASSPRPAFNTEAFF. In DNA form, the CDR3 reads TGTGCCAGCTCACCACGGCCAGCTTTCAACACTGAAGCTTTCTTT.

The rearrangement uses TRBV6-5 and TRBJ2-1, with D perhaps given as TRBD1 or TRBD2 (5 bases each). The CDR3 has 13 residues. Germline-derived CDR1 and CDR2 are MNHEY and SVGAGI. Deletions cut 8 bases from V and 0 bases from J, with 8 bases between. CDR3 loop: CASHGGSYNEQFF. CDR3 DNA: TGTGCCAGCCATGGGGGCTCCTACAATGAGCAGTTCTTC.

The J gene is TRBJ2-5, the V gene TRBV6-6; 9 positions match TRBD2. The ends lost 5 bases at V and 4 bases at J; junction bases unmatched: 17. CDR1 is MNHNY and CDR2 is SVGAGI in the germline V gene (reference sequence). CDR3 length: 18 residues. CDR3 bases: TGTGCCAGCAGTCCGACAGCGGGGGGACGTGGTGAGGGAGAGACCCAGTACTTC. It translates to CASSPTAGGRGEGETQYF.

This clone was found a few times. Other nucleotide sequences from this sample produce the same CDR3. The chain recombines TRBV18 with TRBJ1-5; 7 nucleotides agree with TRBD1. Trimming took 2 bases from V and 2 from J; bases not matched to a gene: 3. CDR1 is KGHSH and CDR2 is LQKENI in the germline V gene. The CDR3 runs to 15 residues. The CDR3 coding sequence is TGTGCCAGCTCACCAGGCCAGGGGGGCAATCAGCCCCAGCATTTT. Its translation is CASSPGQGGNQPQHF.